This is a list of T cell receptor beta chains from one sample in a study of shared clonotypes between healthy human individuals. Clones were sequenced by immunoSEQ multiplex PCR, and TCRdb holds only the in-frame ones, with some missing. The sample shows approximately 2,000,000 clones, roughly 95% of them seen only once. Sequencing was done on a sample of naive CD8+ T cells from PBMCs. The source of these receptors is a man aged 18-30 years in good health. Some clones in this sample may be carry-over from other donors' samples. The conserved cysteine and the conserved F or W are not part of the CDR3 here.

V	J	CDR3
TRBV11-2	TRBJ2-7	ASSHQNLAGDYEQY
TRBV19	TRBJ2-7	ASSYVGQGRYEQY
TRBV11-3	TRBJ2-7	ASSLTQSYEQY
TRBV27	TRBJ2-2	ASSYGPGGNTGELF
TRBV5-6	TRBJ2-3	ASSPGLAGGDTQY
TRBV5-6	TRBJ1-1	ASSLAGQTNTEAF
TRBV7-3	TRBJ2-6	ASSPRTDSSGANVLT
TRBV2	TRBJ2-3	ASSADRYTQY
TRBV9	TRBJ2-5	ASSARASGSGETQY
TRBV7-9	TRBJ2-5	ASSLVGLQETQY
TRBV9	TRBJ2-1	ASSVSATNYEQF
TRBV27	TRBJ2-5	ASSLSLGETQY
TRBV27	TRBJ2-5	ASMVRETQY